The T cell receptor beta chain described here comes from a study of T cell clones after liver transplantation. Turning to the study itself: TCRbeta sequencing after a pre-transplant mixed lymphocyte reaction identified graft-donor-reactive clones, later tracked in post-transplant blood. Until 12-24 months post-transplant, subjects got standard immunosuppression and no induction.

As for this clone: Its antigen is undetermined.

V lost 6 bases and J lost 8, with 19 bases in between. CDR1 is MDHEN and CDR2 is SYDVKM in the germline V gene. CDR3 length equals 15 residues. The study's findings and limits: Low donor cell numbers restricted donor-reactive repertoire measurement in a couple of subjects. Graft donor-reactive T cells may have migrated into the graft rather than being deleted.

Libraries were prepared by immunoSEQ multiplex PCR; TCRdb keeps only in-frame clonotypes and omits some of them. The sample lists 90,000 to 120,000 clones, roughly four fifths seen once, with 0.99% in the top ten. The TCR was taken from a human donor who received a liver transplant. The chain has TRBV28 and TRBJ1-4; no reliable D call. The sequenced sample was CD4+ T cells from blood, obtained before liver transplant. DNA for the CDR3: TGTGCCAGCAGGCCCCAAGGCGTGGTAGGAGAAAAACTGTTTTTT. Amino acids: CASRPQGVVGEKLFF.